This T cell receptor (beta chain) was sequenced in a study of cytomegalovirus exposure and HLA in healthy donors. The wider study: An early data release held about 85 million unique TCRs from HLA-typed donors.

Findings and caveats of the study: Both high specificity and high sensitivity reportedly marked the classifier's diagnosis of cytomegalovirus status. Analysis performed later found 16,000 or so TCR beta sequences associated with HLA alleles at 0.05 false discovery rate.

About this clone: Its target is unknown.

V shed 8 bases and J 1 base; nucleotides not matched to a gene: 8. The CDR3 loop spans 14 amino acids. Germline V gene data show CDR1 as SNHLY and CDR2 as FYNNEI. Use of 60 Vbeta and 13 Jbeta primers characterized the PCR. Only in-frame clones appear in the TCRdb table, and some are missing; sequencing was by immunoSEQ multiplex PCR. The sample comprises fewer than 150,000 clones, 74% of which are singletons, and 5.8% rests with the top ten. This sequence was found in a woman aged 50 to 60 in good health and CMV-seropositive. Sequencing was done on a sample of PBMCs. The chain couples TRBV2 to TRBJ2-7; 7 bases fit TRBD1. The CDR3 reads CASGRQGPSYEQYF. DNA of the CDR3: TGTGCCAGCGGGCGACAGGGACCTTCCTACGAGCAGTACTTC.